This is a list of T cell receptor beta chains from one sample in a study of blood T cell repertoires in COVID-19. Method: immunoSEQ multiplex PCR; TCRdb's copy keeps in-frame clones and lacks some. Of 35,000 to 50,000 clones listed, more than 65% were seen once; the top ten hold about three fifths. Sequencing was done on a sample of peripheral blood. The receptor source for this set is a man older than 75 with acute or convalescent COVID-19. CDR3s include the opening cysteine and the closing phenylalanine or tryptophan. D genes are given only for firm matches. Size is stated for part of the rows, as once, few or many counts, or as a class when the clone is expanded.

d_gene: NA
v_gene: TRBV6-6
abundance: once
j_gene: TRBJ2-1
CDR3nt: TGTGCCAGCAGTTACTCGATCGGGCAGTTCTTC
CDR3aa: CASSYSIGQFF

d_gene: TRBD2
v_gene: TRBV18
abundance: NA
j_gene: TRBJ2-3
CDR3nt: TGTGCCAGCTCACCCCGGACTAGCCTGAACACAGATACGCAGTATTTT
CDR3aa: CASSPRTSLNTDTQYF

d_gene: NA
v_gene: TRBV19
abundance: NA
j_gene: TRBJ2-1
CDR3nt: TGTGCCAGTAGTATAGGAAGAGGGGGAGGGAATGAGCAGTTCTTC
CDR3aa: CASSIGRGGGNEQFF

d_gene: NA
v_gene: TRBV19
abundance: once
j_gene: TRBJ2-1
CDR3nt: TGTGCCAGTAGTACCGTACTACTTAGGGGTAAGGATGAGCAGTTCTTC
CDR3aa: CASSTVLLRGKDEQFF

d_gene: NA
v_gene: TRBV6-4
abundance: NA
j_gene: TRBJ1-4
CDR3nt: TGTGCCAGCAGTGTGTGTTACAGGGTAACTAATGAAAAACTGTTTTTT
CDR3aa: CASSVCYRVTNEKLFF

d_gene: TRBD2
v_gene: TRBV5-4
abundance: once
j_gene: TRBJ2-5
CDR3nt: TGTGCCAGCAGCTTAGGCGGGAGATCTTTTGGAGAGACCCAGTACTTC
CDR3aa: CASSLGGRSFGETQYF

d_gene: NA
v_gene: TRBV9
abundance: NA
j_gene: TRBJ2-5
CDR3nt: TGTGCCAGCAGCGTAAGGGGCGGGATGGAGACCCAGTACTTC
CDR3aa: CASSVRGGMETQYF

d_gene: NA
v_gene: TRBV28
abundance: few
j_gene: TRBJ1-1
CDR3nt: TGTGCCAGCAGTCTCCGGACTGGGAACGCTTTCTTT
CDR3aa: CASSLRTGNAFF

d_gene: NA
v_gene: TRBV7-8
abundance: NA
j_gene: TRBJ1-1
CDR3nt: TGTGCCAGCAGCGCACAGAGGAACACTGAAGCTTTCTTT
CDR3aa: CASSAQRNTEAFF

d_gene: NA
v_gene: TRBV6-5
abundance: NA
j_gene: TRBJ1-3
CDR3nt: TGTGCCAGCAGTTACGGGCAGTTCCACTCTGGAAACACCATATATTTT
CDR3aa: CASSYGQFHSGNTIYF

d_gene: NA
v_gene: TRBV5-1
abundance: NA
j_gene: TRBJ2-1
CDR3nt: TGCGCCAGCAGCTCAAGCGGAGGATCCTACAATGAGCAGTTCTTC
CDR3aa: CASSSSGGSYNEQFF

d_gene: NA
v_gene: TRBV5-8
abundance: once
j_gene: TRBJ2-7
CDR3nt: TGTGCCAGCAGCACCCTAGCTTTTCGAACCTACGAGCAGTACTTC
CDR3aa: CASSTLAFRTYEQYF

d_gene: TRBD2
v_gene: TRBV27
abundance: NA
j_gene: TRBJ2-1
CDR3nt: TGTGCCAGCAGCTGGGGTAGCGGGAATGAGCAGTTCTTC
CDR3aa: CASSWGSGNEQFF

d_gene: TRBD1
v_gene: TRBV27
abundance: NA
j_gene: TRBJ1-2
CDR3nt: TGTGCCAGCAGTCCTCTAGACAGGGCCGGCTATGGCTACACCTTC
CDR3aa: CASSPLDRAGYGYTF

d_gene: NA
v_gene: TRBV6-5
abundance: NA
j_gene: TRBJ2-3
CDR3nt: TGTGCCAGCGACAGAGATTTCACAGATACGCAGTATTTT
CDR3aa: CASDRDFTDTQYF

d_gene: TRBD1
v_gene: TRBV28
abundance: NA
j_gene: TRBJ2-4
CDR3nt: TGTGCCAGCAGCCGAGACCGGGACAGGGGAGGAATAGCCAAAAACATTCAGTACTTC
CDR3aa: CASSRDRDRGGIAKNIQYF

d_gene: TRBD1
v_gene: TRBV6-2/TRBV6-3
abundance: NA
j_gene: TRBJ1-2
CDR3nt: TGTGCCAGCAGTTCTCGGGACAGCTATGGCTACACCTTC
CDR3aa: CASSSRDSYGYTF

d_gene: NA
v_gene: TRBV19
abundance: NA
j_gene: TRBJ1-1
CDR3nt: TGTGCCAGTAGTCGACAGGCGGACACTGAAGCTTTCTTT
CDR3aa: CASSRQADTEAFF

d_gene: TRBD2
v_gene: TRBV28
abundance: few
j_gene: TRBJ2-2
CDR3nt: TGTGCCGTACTAGCGGGCGCGAACACCGGGGAGCTGTTTTTT
CDR3aa: CAVLAGANTGELFF

d_gene: TRBD2
v_gene: TRBV6-5
abundance: few
j_gene: TRBJ2-1
CDR3nt: TGTGCCAGCTTTAGGACTAGCGGCCGTGCCAATGAGCAGTTCTTC
CDR3aa: CASFRTSGRANEQFF

d_gene: NA
v_gene: TRBV24-1
abundance: NA
j_gene: TRBJ2-1
CDR3nt: TGTGCCACCAGTAGGGACACTCACAATGAGCAGTTCTTC
CDR3aa: CATSRDTHNEQFF

d_gene: TRBD2
v_gene: TRBV5-1
abundance: few
j_gene: TRBJ2-7
CDR3nt: TGCGCCAGCAGCTCGGGGACTAGGTGGGACTACGAGCAGTACTTC
CDR3aa: CASSSGTRWDYEQYF

d_gene: NA
v_gene: TRBV2
abundance: NA
j_gene: TRBJ1-2
CDR3nt: TGTGCCAGCACTCTCTGGGAAGGGAGCGGCTACACCTTC
CDR3aa: CASTLWEGSGYTF

d_gene: TRBD1
v_gene: TRBV28
abundance: once
j_gene: TRBJ1-5
CDR3nt: TGTGCCAGCAGTAGTTGGTCAGGGGGCGGTCAGCCCCAGCATTTT
CDR3aa: CASSSWSGGGQPQHF

d_gene: TRBD1
v_gene: TRBV5-6
abundance: few
j_gene: TRBJ1-6
CDR3nt: TGTGCCAGCAGCTCTAGGCAGGGGGGTTCACCCCTCCACTTT
CDR3aa: CASSSRQGGSPLHF

d_gene: NA
v_gene: TRBV28
abundance: few
j_gene: TRBJ1-1
CDR3nt: TGTGCCAGCAGTTTTCAAGTCGTGCGGGGGAACACTGAAGCTTTCTTT
CDR3aa: CASSFQVVRGNTEAFF

d_gene: NA
v_gene: TRBV6-5
abundance: NA
j_gene: TRBJ1-6
CDR3nt: TGTGCTACACGGGGGGACGGGGGTAATTCACCCCTCCACTTT
CDR3aa: CATRGDGGNSPLHF

d_gene: NA
v_gene: TRBV6-1
abundance: NA
j_gene: TRBJ1-4
CDR3nt: TGTGCCAGCAGTGGAAGAACGGGACAAAGGGGCGAAAAACTGTTTTTT
CDR3aa: CASSGRTGQRGEKLFF

d_gene: NA
v_gene: TRBV5-6
abundance: NA
j_gene: TRBJ1-3
CDR3nt: TGTGCCAGCAGCTTCGCCGGGGGGACCGGAAACACCATATATTTT
CDR3aa: CASSFAGGTGNTIYF

d_gene: TRBD1
v_gene: TRBV5-6
abundance: few
j_gene: TRBJ1-2
CDR3nt: TGTGCCAGCAGCAAGGGACAGGGGGCAAGGGGCTACACCTTC
CDR3aa: CASSKGQGARGYTF

d_gene: NA
v_gene: TRBV28
abundance: NA
j_gene: TRBJ2-5
CDR3nt: TGTGCCAGCAGTTCACGATGGAGGGGTAGGAATGGGGAGACCCAGTACTTC
CDR3aa: CASSSRWRGRNGETQYF

d_gene: TRBD1
v_gene: TRBV18
abundance: NA
j_gene: TRBJ2-6
CDR3nt: TGTGCCAGCTCACGATACGGGACAGGGGGCTCTGGGGCCAACGTCCTGACTTTC
CDR3aa: CASSRYGTGGSGANVLTF

d_gene: TRBD1
v_gene: TRBV6-1
abundance: NA
j_gene: TRBJ1-5
CDR3nt: TGTGCCAGCAGTGACTTCTCGGGACAGGTCAATCAGCCCCAGCATTTT
CDR3aa: CASSDFSGQVNQPQHF

d_gene: TRBD1
v_gene: TRBV28
abundance: NA
j_gene: TRBJ1-2
CDR3nt: TGTGCCAGCTGGGGGACAGGGGGAAAGTATGGCTACACCTTC
CDR3aa: CASWGTGGKYGYTF

d_gene: TRBD2
v_gene: TRBV6-2/TRBV6-3
abundance: NA
j_gene: TRBJ2-5
CDR3nt: TGTGCCAGCAGTGCCGGGGGGAGACTAGCGGGGCTTCAAGAGACCCAGTACTTC
CDR3aa: CASSAGGRLAGLQETQYF

d_gene: TRBD2
v_gene: TRBV11-1
abundance: NA
j_gene: TRBJ2-1
CDR3nt: TGTGCCAGCAGCCGAACTAGCGGAAACTACAATGAGCAGTTCTTC
CDR3aa: CASSRTSGNYNEQFF

d_gene: TRBD2
v_gene: TRBV11-2
abundance: NA
j_gene: TRBJ2-1
CDR3nt: TGTGCCAGCAGCCCAGACGGTAGCGGGAGTTATGAGCAGTTCTTC
CDR3aa: CASSPDGSGSYEQFF

d_gene: TRBD2
v_gene: TRBV7-8
abundance: NA
j_gene: TRBJ2-1
CDR3nt: TGTGCCAGCAGCTTAGGGGACCCGGGAGGCTTAACCAATGAGCAGTTCTTC
CDR3aa: CASSLGDPGGLTNEQFF

d_gene: NA
v_gene: TRBV7-2
abundance: NA
j_gene: TRBJ2-3
CDR3nt: TGTGCCAGCAGCTTCACAGACACAGATACGCAGTATTTT
CDR3aa: CASSFTDTDTQYF

d_gene: TRBD1
v_gene: TRBV7-8
abundance: NA
j_gene: TRBJ1-6
CDR3nt: TGTGCCAGCAGCTTAAGACAGGGTGGGGCACCCCTCCACTTT
CDR3aa: CASSLRQGGAPLHF

d_gene: TRBD2
v_gene: TRBV6-5
abundance: NA
j_gene: TRBJ2-2
CDR3nt: TGTGCCGGTAGACTAGCGGCTGACACCGGGGAGCTGTTTTTT
CDR3aa: CAGRLAADTGELFF

d_gene: TRBD2
v_gene: TRBV5-5
abundance: NA
j_gene: TRBJ2-3
CDR3nt: TGTGCCAGCAGCCAGAGACTAGCCGCAGATACGCAGTATTTT
CDR3aa: CASSQRLAADTQYF

d_gene: TRBD2
v_gene: TRBV6-1
abundance: NA
j_gene: TRBJ2-1
CDR3nt: TGTGCCAGCAGTGAAGCGATAGCGGGAAGAGATGAGCAGTTCTTC
CDR3aa: CASSEAIAGRDEQFF

d_gene: NA
v_gene: TRBV28
abundance: NA
j_gene: TRBJ1-2
CDR3nt: TGTGCCAGCCACGAGGGAAACTCTAACTATGGCTACACCTTC
CDR3aa: CASHEGNSNYGYTF

d_gene: NA
v_gene: TRBV20-1
abundance: few
j_gene: TRBJ2-7
CDR3nt: TGCAGTGCTAGAGATCAGCGCGGGCAGTACTTC
CDR3aa: CSARDQRGQYF

d_gene: TRBD1
v_gene: TRBV7-2
abundance: NA
j_gene: TRBJ2-7
CDR3nt: TGTGCCAGCAGCTTAGACCGGGACAGGGGAAAGTACGAGCAGTACTTC
CDR3aa: CASSLDRDRGKYEQYF

d_gene: TRBD2
v_gene: TRBV19
abundance: NA
j_gene: TRBJ2-1
CDR3nt: TGTGCCAGTACGCGGCTAGCGGGAGTCAACAATGAGCAGTTCTTC
CDR3aa: CASTRLAGVNNEQFF

d_gene: TRBD2
v_gene: TRBV5-1
abundance: NA
j_gene: TRBJ2-2
CDR3nt: TGCGCCAGCAGCCTCCCCGGACTAGCGGGAGTTACCGGGGAGCTGTTTTTT
CDR3aa: CASSLPGLAGVTGELFF

d_gene: TRBD1
v_gene: TRBV7-2
abundance: NA
j_gene: TRBJ2-7
CDR3nt: TGTGCCAGCAGCACCCGGACAGGGCGGGGTAACGAGCAGTACTTC
CDR3aa: CASSTRTGRGNEQYF

d_gene: TRBD1
v_gene: TRBV28
abundance: NA
j_gene: TRBJ1-1
CDR3nt: TGTGCCAGCAGTTTAGAGGGGGCGCCCCCCCCGAGGACTGAAGCTTTCTTT
CDR3aa: CASSLEGAPPPRTEAFF

d_gene: TRBD1
v_gene: TRBV9
abundance: NA
j_gene: TRBJ2-7
CDR3nt: TGTGCCAGCAGCGTAGGGGGACAGGGGTTGAACGAGCAGTACTTC
CDR3aa: CASSVGGQGLNEQYF

d_gene: NA
v_gene: TRBV14
abundance: NA
j_gene: TRBJ1-1
CDR3nt: TGTGCCAGCAGCATGGCAGGCATGAACACTGAAGCTTTCTTT
CDR3aa: CASSMAGMNTEAFF

d_gene: NA
v_gene: TRBV28
abundance: NA
j_gene: TRBJ2-7
CDR3nt: TGTGCCAGCACCGACGGAGTCACCTACGAGCAGTACTTC
CDR3aa: CASTDGVTYEQYF

d_gene: NA
v_gene: TRBV5-1
abundance: few
j_gene: TRBJ1-2
CDR3nt: TGCGCCAGCAGCTTGGGCGCCCCCGGCTACACCTTC
CDR3aa: CASSLGAPGYTF

d_gene: TRBD2
v_gene: TRBV11-3
abundance: NA
j_gene: TRBJ2-1
CDR3nt: TGTGCCAGCAGCAGGCTAGCGGGCTACAATGAGCAGTTCTTC
CDR3aa: CASSRLAGYNEQFF

d_gene: TRBD2
v_gene: TRBV2
abundance: NA
j_gene: TRBJ2-1
CDR3nt: TGTGCCAGCAGTTCCGGGACTAGCGGGAGGGCCTACAATGAGCAGTTCTTC
CDR3aa: CASSSGTSGRAYNEQFF

d_gene: NA
v_gene: TRBV4-1
abundance: NA
j_gene: TRBJ2-1
CDR3nt: TGCGCCAGCAGCCCTCAATTGCGGACAAGGCGTACTGAGCAGTTCTTC
CDR3aa: CASSPQLRTRRTEQFF

d_gene: NA
v_gene: TRBV7-2
abundance: NA
j_gene: TRBJ2-2
CDR3nt: TGTGCCAGCAGCTTAGGGGGGACACTCACCGGGGAGCTGTTTTTT
CDR3aa: CASSLGGTLTGELFF

d_gene: NA
v_gene: TRBV2
abundance: once
j_gene: TRBJ2-3
CDR3nt: TGTGCCAGCGTCAAAATAGGCACAGATACGCAGTATTTT
CDR3aa: CASVKIGTDTQYF

d_gene: TRBD2
v_gene: TRBV10-3
abundance: once
j_gene: TRBJ2-1
CDR3nt: TGTGCCATCAGTGAGTCGGGTAGCGGGAGCTCCTACAATGAGCAGTTCTTC
CDR3aa: CAISESGSGSSYNEQFF